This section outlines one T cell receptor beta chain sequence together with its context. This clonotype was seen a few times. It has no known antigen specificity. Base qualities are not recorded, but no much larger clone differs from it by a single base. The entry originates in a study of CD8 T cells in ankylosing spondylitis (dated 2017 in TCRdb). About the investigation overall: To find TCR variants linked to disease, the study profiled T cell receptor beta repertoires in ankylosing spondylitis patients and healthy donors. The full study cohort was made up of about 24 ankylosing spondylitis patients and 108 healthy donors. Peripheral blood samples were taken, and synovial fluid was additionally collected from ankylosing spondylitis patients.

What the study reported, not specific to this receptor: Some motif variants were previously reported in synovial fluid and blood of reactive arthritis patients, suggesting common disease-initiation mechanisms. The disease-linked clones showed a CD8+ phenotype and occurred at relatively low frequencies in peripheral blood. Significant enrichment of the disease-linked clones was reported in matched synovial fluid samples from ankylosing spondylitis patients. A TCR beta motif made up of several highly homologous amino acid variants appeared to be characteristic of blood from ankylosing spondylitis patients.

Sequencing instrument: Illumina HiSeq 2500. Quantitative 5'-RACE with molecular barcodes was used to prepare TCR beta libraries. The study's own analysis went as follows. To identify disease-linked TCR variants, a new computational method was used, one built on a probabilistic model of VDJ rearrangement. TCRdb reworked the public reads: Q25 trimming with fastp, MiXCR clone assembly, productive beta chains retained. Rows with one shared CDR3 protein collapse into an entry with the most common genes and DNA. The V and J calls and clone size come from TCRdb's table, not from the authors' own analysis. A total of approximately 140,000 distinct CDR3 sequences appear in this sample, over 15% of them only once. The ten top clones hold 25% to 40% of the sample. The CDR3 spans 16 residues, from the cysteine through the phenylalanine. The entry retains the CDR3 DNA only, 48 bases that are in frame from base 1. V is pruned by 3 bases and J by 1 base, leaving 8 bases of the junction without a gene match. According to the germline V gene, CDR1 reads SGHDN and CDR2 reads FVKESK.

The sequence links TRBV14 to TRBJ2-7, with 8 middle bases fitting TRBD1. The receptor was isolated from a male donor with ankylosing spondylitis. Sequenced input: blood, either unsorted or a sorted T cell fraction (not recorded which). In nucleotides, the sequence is TGTGCCAGCAGCCAGGGGGACAGGTTCTTGTCCTACGAGCAGTACTTC. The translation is CASSQGDRFLSYEQYF.